One sample yielded the 14 T cell receptor beta chains listed below, sequenced in a study of post-analysis software for immune sequencing data. Study observations and caveats: The five TRBV segments detected at higher frequency in patients than in controls included TRBV5-6, TRBV5-1 and TRBV20-1.

The authors incorporated unique molecular identifiers into the TCR beta cDNA libraries. TCRdb processed the PCR reads anew with MiXCR; each CDR3 protein has one entry. The profile shows approximately 730,000 distinct CDR3 sequences, 30% of them singletons. Which antigens these TCRs recognize remains unknown. Sequencing was carried out using blood. These receptors all stem from a girl aged 10 to 17 with multiple sclerosis.

There are a few counts of this clonotype. This rearrangement joins TRBV2 to TRBJ2-6, with 9 bases matching TRBD1. Germline-derived CDR1 and CDR2 are SNHLY and FYNNEI. V shed 7 bases, J shed 0 bases, and the junction held 7 bases outside the gene matches. The CDR3 runs to 17 residues. The DNA of the CDR3 is TGTGCCAGCACCCGATCGACAGGGGGCTCTGGGGCCAACGTCCTGACTTTC. Translation: CASTRSTGGSGANVLTF.

The chain couples TRBV7-2 to TRBJ2-3; a weak D match, TRBD2 (5 bases). V shed 7 bases and J shed 5 bases, with 13 bases lying between them. CDR1 and CDR2 (germline): SGHTA, FQGNSA. This CDR3 comprises 13 residues. CDR3 residues: CASTRGYGDTQYF. CDR3 bases: TGTGCCAGCACCCGGGGTTATGGAGATACGCAGTATTTT.

This clonotype occurred once. The gene calls are TRBV25-1 and TRBJ1-1, with D possibly matching TRBD1 (6 bases). CDR1 and CDR2 (germline): MGHDK, SYGVNS. With 1 base removed from V and 6 bases from J, the gap between germline ends came to 9 bases. The CDR3 is 13 residues long. In DNA, the CDR3 is TGTGCCAGCAGTGAATCCCAGGGGCCTGAAGCTTTCTTT. As protein: CASSESQGPEAFF.

Comments on this clonotype: This may come from a read error, since a much larger clone is one base off. The chain is built from TRBV20-1 and TRBJ2-1, with D unclear. This CDR3 comprises 17 residues. The V gene's germline CDR1 is DFQATT and CDR2 SNEGSKA (reference sequence). The CDR3 region is CSARDGKRQSSYNAQFF. The CDR3 DNA sequence: TGCAGTGCTAGAGATGGGAAGCGCCAGAGCTCCTACAATGCGCAGTTCTTC.

The chain couples TRBV4-2 to TRBJ1-5; the D gene is possibly TRBD1 (6 bases). Looked up from germline, CDR1 is LGHNA and CDR2 is YNFKEQ. CDR3 length: 15 amino acids. Between the trimmed V and J ends, which lost 1 base and 5 bases, there was a span of 12 bases. The CDR3 protein is CASSQVSGGDQPQHF. CDR3 sequence (DNA): TGTGCCAGCAGCCAAGTGAGCGGGGGCGATCAGCCCCAGCATTTT.

There are a few counts of this clonotype. V is TRBV15 and J is TRBJ2-3; 7 nucleotides match TRBD1. With 9 bases clipped from V and 1 base from J, the junction kept 7 bases outside the gene matches. The CDR3 spans 14 residues. In germline, CDR1 is LNHNV, CDR2 YYDKDF (reference sequence). The CDR3 region is CATQPDRGTDTQYF. CDR3 bases: TGTGCCACTCAACCTGACAGGGGCACAGATACGCAGTATTTT.

V is TRBV12-3 or TRBV12-4 and J is TRBJ1-6; unclear D gene. The CDR3 runs to 14 residues. V was cut by 5 bases and J by 5 bases, with 10 bases left in between. CDR3 protein: CASSRGLNNSPLHF. As DNA, the CDR3 is TGTGCCAGCAGTCGGGGATTAAATAATTCACCCCTCCACTTT.

The rearrangement uses TRBV29-1 and TRBJ1-1; D gene unclear. The CDR3 is made up of 13 amino acids. Germline V lookup: CDR1 SQVTM, CDR2 ANQGSEA. CDR3 nucleotide sequence: TGCAGTGGAAGACAAGCCTCGAACACTGAAGCTTTCTTT. Protein: CSGRQASNTEAFF.

At least ten counts were recorded for this clonotype. This chain joins TRBV6-1 and TRBJ2-1; D is unresolved. CDR1 and CDR2 from the germline V gene are MNHNS and SASEGT. The CDR3 consists of 9 residues. V was pared by 7 bases and J by 7 bases, with 2 bases between. The CDR3 bases are TGTGCCAGCACGAATGAGCAGTTCTTC. It encodes CASTNEQFF.

V and J are TRBV18 and TRBJ2-1; TRBD1 matches at 9 bases. The trim removed 3 bases at V and 4 bases at J, leaving 4 bases unmatched. The germline gives CDR1 KGHSH, CDR2 LQKENI. The CDR3 spans 15 residues. The chain's CDR3 is CASSPGTGNYNEQFF. CDR3 bases: TGTGCCAGCTCACCCGGGACAGGGAATTACAATGAGCAGTTCTTC.

This clonotype was counted ten times or more. The J gene is TRBJ2-7, the V gene TRBV28, with TRBD1 matching over 9 bases. This CDR3 has 15 residues. Trimming cost V 4 bases and J 3 bases; bases outside gene matches: 7. Per the germline V gene, CDR1 is MDHEN and CDR2 is SYDVKM. The CDR3 region is CASSSPGTGYYEQYF. As DNA, the CDR3 is TGTGCCAGCAGTTCCCCCGGGACAGGGTACTACGAGCAGTACTTC.

This clonotype occurred many times. The rearrangement links TRBV7-2 to TRBJ2-1; no clear D gene. The CDR3 spans 15 residues. The germline V and J ends were trimmed by 1 base and 4 bases, with 11 bases remaining between them. The germline CDR1 and CDR2 sequences are SGHTA and FQGNSA. CDR3 loop: CASSLGVGSYNEQFF. CDR3 sequence (DNA): TGTGCCAGCAGCTTAGGGGTAGGCTCATACAATGAGCAGTTCTTC.

The J gene is TRBJ2-5, the V gene TRBV5-1; D is unclear. The germline V gene encodes CDR1 SGHRS and CDR2 YFSETQ. The CDR3 totals 14 residues. V gave up 0 bases and J gave up 11 bases, with 17 bases separating them. CDR3 bases: TGCGCCAGCAGCTTGGAAAGCCTATTCAATGAGCAGTACTTC. Translated, it gives CASSLESLFNEQYF. Supplemented by reference TRBV5-1 and TRBJ2-5, the full variable domain reads KAGVTQTPRYLIKTRGQQVTLSCSPISGHRSVSWYQQTPGQGLQFLFEYFSETQRNKGNFPGRFSGRQFSNSRSEMNVSTLELGDSALYLCASSLESLFNEQYFGPGTRLLVL.

The rearrangement links TRBV7-2 to TRBJ2-3; D is possibly TRBD2 (6 bases). Trimming stripped 5 bases from V and 4 bases from J, with 22 bases between. The germline CDR1 and CDR2 sequences are SGHTA and FQGNSA. There are 17 residues in the CDR3. In DNA form, the CDR3 reads TGTGCCAGCAGCCTCGGGACCGGGTACGGGAGCCCAGATACGCAGTATTTT. Residues: CASSLGTGYGSPDTQYF.